Listed here are 28 T cell receptor beta chains from one sample, sequenced in a study of T-cell reconstitution after alpha-beta-depleted transplantation in children (dated by TCRdb to 2015 to 2016). Libraries came from PCR. TCRdb names Illumina HiSeq 2500 as the instrument used. To normalize quantification of the TCRbeta repertoire, the TCR libraries were built with molecular barcoding that relied on unique molecular identifiers. Clones were called with MiXCR by TCRdb after fastp trimmed the public reads at Q25, and only in-frame beta chains were retained. Under each unique CDR3 protein, matching rows form one entry showing the most common genes and DNA. This sample comprises 250,000 to 400,000 distinct CDR3 sequences, around 25% of them detected only once. 9.5% to 12% of the sample is held by the ten biggest clonotypes. The treatment or condition label of this sample denotes: allogeneic hematopoietic cell transplantation with graft depleted of TCRalphabeta T cells and CD19 B cells.

The material sequenced was PBMCs, mostly from graft donor cells, taken 180 days after TCRalphabeta/CD19-depleted stem cell transplant. The receptors were sampled from a male patient aged 10 to 17 who had a stem cell transplant for acute lymphoblastic leukemia, so the T cells may come from the graft donor.

This clonotype was counted between two and nine times. The chain combines TRBV11-1 with TRBJ2-2, with 15 bases lining up with TRBD2. The V and J ends lost 0 bases and 4 bases, in that order; junction bases with no gene match: 6. In germline, CDR1 is SGHAT, CDR2 FQDESV (reference sequence). The CDR3 has 19 residues. The CDR3 is CASSLAWTSGRAGTGELFF. Written as DNA, the CDR3 is TGTGCCAGCAGCTTAGCCTGGACTAGCGGGAGGGCCGGCACCGGGGAGCTGTTTTTT.

With respect to this clonotype: An end of the junction differs from the germline gene, which may be a read error. V and J are TRBV3-1 and TRBJ2-7, with 9 bases lining up with TRBD2. Germline V gene data show CDR1 as LGHDT and CDR2 as YNNKEL (reference sequence). The CDR3 covers 15 residues. The CDR3, as DNA: TGTGCCACCAGCCAAGTGGCGGGAGGGCCCCGCGAGCAGTACTTC. Its protein is CATSQVAGGPREQYF.

V gene TRBV10-3 combines with J gene TRBJ2-1; D might be TRBD1 (5 bases). Germline CDR1 is ENHRY and CDR2 is SYGVKD. The CDR3 spans 14 residues. The V end lost 2 bases, the J end lost 4 bases, and 9 bases lay between the germline ends. CDR3 amino acids: CAISETGQYNEQFF. CDR3 DNA: TGTGCCATCAGTGAGACCGGACAATACAATGAGCAGTTCTTC.

The J gene is TRBJ2-6, the V gene TRBV5-1; 8 bases are shared with TRBD2. CDR1 is SGHRS and CDR2 is YFSETQ in the germline V gene. The junction had 14 bases not matched to a gene; V was cut back by 4 bases and J by 2 bases. This CDR3 is built from 19 residues. The CDR3 sequence is CASSLRGLREGPGANVLTF. CDR3 in DNA: TGCGCCAGCAGCCTTAGGGGTCTACGGGAGGGCCCTGGGGCCAACGTCCTGACTTTC.

The chain recombines TRBV7-3 with TRBJ1-6; D is uncertain. The CDR3 spans 15 residues. V lost 5 bases to trimming and J lost 14 bases, with 22 bases between them. Germline V CDR1 and CDR2: SGHTA, FQGTGA. This CDR3 is CASSASSGPQRTLHF. CDR3 DNA sequence: TGTGCCAGCAGCGCGAGTTCCGGGCCTCAGCGCACCCTCCACTTT.

This clonotype has more than one count but fewer than ten. V gene TRBV6-5 combines with J gene TRBJ2-1; 15 positions match TRBD2. CDR1 and CDR2 (germline): MNHEY, SVGAGI. This CDR3 comprises 19 residues. V shed 2 bases and J 9 bases; nucleotides not matched to a gene: 14. CDR3 DNA sequence: TGTGCCAGCAGTTACGCCTTACTCTATCCGGGACTAGCGGGGGGTGAGCAGTTCTTC. This gives the protein CASSYALLYPGLAGGEQFF.

CDR3 region: CASRPSRLLLGQYF. CDR3 in DNA: TGTGCCAGCAGGCCCTCTCGGCTCCTGCTTGGGCAGTACTTC. The chain employs TRBV7-8 and TRBJ2-7; D unresolved. Germline V gives CDR1 SGHVS, CDR2 FQNEAQ. Deletions cut 6 bases from V and 9 bases from J, with 21 bases between. The CDR3 sequence is 14 residues long.

This clonotype was detected a few times. V and J are TRBV20-1 and TRBJ2-1, with 7 bases that match TRBD2. The CDR3 spans 15 residues. Germline V gives CDR1 DFQATT, CDR2 SNEGSKA (reference sequence). Trimming at V came to 6 bases and at J to 7 bases, leaving 15 bases not matched to a gene. Here the CDR3 DNA reads TGCAGTGCAGGACTAGAGGGTGGGATGAATAATGAGCAGTTCTTC. Protein sequence: CSAGLEGGMNNEQFF.

This clonotype was observed a handful of times. The chain recombines TRBV20-1 with TRBJ2-5, with D unclear. The V end lost 4 bases, the J end lost 1 base, and 10 bases lay between the germline ends. The CDR3 spans 13 residues. In germline, CDR1 is DFQATT, CDR2 SNEGSKA (reference sequence). CDR3 DNA: TGCAGTGCTATGGAGTCTCCCCAAGAGACCCAGTACTTC. Protein sequence: CSAMESPQETQYF.

This clonotype was observed a few times. The chain combines TRBV29-1 with TRBJ1-2; D is perhaps TRBD1 (5 bases). The V end lost 3 bases, the J end lost 0 bases, and 23 bases lay between the germline ends. This CDR3 has 18 residues. Looked up from germline, CDR1 is SQVTM and CDR2 is ANQGSEA. CDR3 region: CSVDWRTGSHPANYGYTF. The CDR3 coding sequence is TGCAGCGTTGATTGGCGAACAGGTTCCCATCCAGCTAACTATGGCTACACCTTC.

The chain links TRBV19 to TRBJ2-1; D may be TRBD1 or TRBD2 (5 bases each). The V end lost 5 bases, the J end lost 8 bases, and 7 bases lay between the germline ends. Germline V gene sequence: CDR1 LNHDA, CDR2 SQIVND (reference sequence). This CDR3 spans 11 amino acids. CDR3 residues: CASSPGHEQFF. Here the CDR3 DNA reads TGTGCCAGTAGTCCGGGACATGAGCAGTTCTTC.

The rearrangement joins TRBV10-3 to TRBJ2-7; 10 nucleotides align to TRBD2. J was trimmed by 3 bases and V by 8 bases; bases with no gene match: 4. From germline, CDR1 is ENHRY and CDR2 SYGVKD. CDR3 length: 13 amino acids. Here the CDR3 reads CAISKREGYEQYF. In DNA form, the CDR3 reads TGTGCCATCTCAAAGCGGGAGGGCTACGAGCAGTACTTC.

The chain combines TRBV7-9 with TRBJ2-1, with 7 bases lining up with TRBD2. Germline CDR1 is SEHNR and CDR2 is FQNEAQ (reference sequence). This CDR3 has 17 residues. J lost 0 bases, V lost 3 bases, and 8 bases had no gene match. In nucleotides, the CDR3 is TGTGCCAGCAGCTTTCAGACTAGCCGGAGCTCCTACAATGAGCAGTTCTTC. Encoded protein: CASSFQTSRSSYNEQFF.

The V and J genes are TRBV7-9 and TRBJ2-1; 14 bases line up with TRBD2. Germline loops: CDR1 SEHNR, CDR2 FQNEAQ (reference sequence). The CDR3 length is 17 residues. The V segment lost 5 bases and the J segment 6 bases; nucleotides outside the gene matches: 9. Written as DNA, the CDR3 is TGTGCCAGCAGCCCCCGACTAGCGGGAGGGCCAGGCAATGAGCAGTTCTTC. Its protein product is CASSPRLAGGPGNEQFF.

This clonotype was detected only a few times. This chain joins TRBV6-1 and TRBJ1-5; D gene uncertain. CDR1 is MNHNS and CDR2 is SASEGT in the germline V gene. V was cut by 3 bases and J by 7 bases, with 4 bases left in between. This CDR3 comprises 11 residues. The CDR3 region has the DNA TGTGCCAGCAGTGAGAGACAGCCCCAGCATTTT. Encoded protein: CASSERQPQHF.

This clonotype was seen only a few times. This rearrangement joins TRBV7-2 to TRBJ2-5; possibly TRBD1 or TRBD2 for D (5 bases each). The germline V and J ends were trimmed by 4 bases and 0 bases, with 12 bases remaining between them. The CDR3 has 15 residues. Per the germline V gene, CDR1 is SGHTA and CDR2 is FQGNSA. Here the CDR3 DNA reads TGTGCCAGCAGCTCGACCTGGGACCACCAAGAGACCCAGTACTTC. This sequence encodes CASSSTWDHQETQYF.

This chain joins TRBV29-1 and TRBJ1-1, with unresolved D. The CDR3 has 11 amino acids. The ends were cut back, 5 bases at V and 3 bases at J, with 7 bases in the middle. Germline V gives CDR1 SQVTM, CDR2 ANQGSEA. The CDR3 spells CSVYGYTEAFF. For the CDR3, the DNA is TGCAGCGTTTATGGATACACTGAAGCTTTCTTT.

This clonotype turned up a few times. The rearrangement uses TRBV7-9 and TRBJ2-1, with 11 positions matching TRBD2. Germline V gene sequence: CDR1 SEHNR, CDR2 FQNEAQ (reference sequence). The CDR3 is made up of 17 amino acids. V shed 1 base, J shed 4 bases, and the junction held 6 bases outside the gene matches. This chain's CDR3 is CASSLVPGLAVYNEQFF. DNA for the CDR3: TGTGCCAGCAGCTTAGTCCCGGGACTAGCGGTGTACAATGAGCAGTTCTTC.

This clonotype came up a few times. The gene calls are TRBV28 and TRBJ2-5, with D maybe TRBD2 (6 bases). CDR3 length: 14 amino acids. The V end lost 6 bases, the J end lost 5 bases, and 16 bases lay between the germline ends. Germline V CDR1 and CDR2: MDHEN, SYDVKM. The CDR3 reads CASRGWRDMETQYF. The CDR3 nucleotides read TGTGCCAGCAGGGGTTGGCGGGATATGGAGACCCAGTACTTC.

The gene calls are TRBV7-2 and TRBJ2-7, with 7 bases lining up with TRBD2. This CDR3 is built from 14 residues. Trimming took 7 bases from V and 5 from J; bases not matched to a gene: 11. Germline V gene sequence: CDR1 SGHTA, CDR2 FQGNSA. The CDR3 coding sequence is TGTGCCAGCACCCGAAGGCGGGAGAAGGACGAGCAGTACTTC. Translating gives CASTRRREKDEQYF.

The rearrangement links TRBV14 to TRBJ2-1; D remains ambiguous. Deletions cut 2 bases from V and 4 bases from J, with 12 bases between. CDR3 length: 15 amino acids. Germline CDR1 reads SGHDN; CDR2 reads FVKESK. The CDR3 sequence is CASSQFSLSYNEQFF. In DNA, the CDR3 is TGTGCCAGCAGCCAATTCAGCCTTTCGTACAATGAGCAGTTCTTC.

The chain recombines TRBV20-1 with TRBJ1-1, with 7 bases that match TRBD1. The V gene's germline CDR1 is DFQATT and CDR2 SNEGSKA (reference sequence). CDR3 size: 16 residues. After removal of 5 bases from V and 0 bases from J, the junction contained 12 bases not matched to a gene. CDR3 region: CSASAPWGQLNTEAFF. The CDR3 region has the DNA TGCAGTGCTTCGGCCCCTTGGGGACAGCTGAACACTGAAGCTTTCTTT.

This clonotype was counted a single time. This sequence joins TRBV10-3 and TRBJ2-5; 7 nucleotides agree with TRBD1. V was clipped by 0 bases and J by 0 bases; unmatched bases: 10. This CDR3 contains 18 residues. From germline, CDR1 is ENHRY and CDR2 SYGVKD. CDR3 sequence (DNA): TGTGCCATCAGTGAGTCGAATAGGGGGCCATGGTACCAAGAGACCCAGTACTTC. Its translation is CAISESNRGPWYQETQYF.

The chain joins TRBV20-1 to TRBJ1-2, with 9 nucleotides matching TRBD1. CDR1 and CDR2 (germline): DFQATT, SNEGSKA (reference sequence). The CDR3 covers 13 residues. Trimming at V came to 4 bases and at J to 4 bases, leaving 4 bases not matched to a gene. CDR3 loop: CSATTDRGYGYTF. The CDR3 region has the DNA TGCAGTGCTACCACGGACAGGGGCTATGGCTACACCTTC.

This chain connects TRBV20-1 to TRBJ2-1; D possibly uses TRBD1 or TRBD2 (5 bases each). CDR1 is DFQATT, CDR2 SNEGSKA, per germline (reference sequence). The CDR3 length is 14 residues. Trimming removed 3 bases from V and 6 bases from J, with 15 bases in between. The CDR3, as DNA: TGCAGTGCTAGTTCCTCGGGACGAAGCAATGAGCAGTTCTTC. Protein: CSASSSGRSNEQFF.

In this sample, this clonotype turned up a few times. The rearrangement joins TRBV12-3 or TRBV12-4 to TRBJ2-1, with 13 bases lining up with TRBD2. The CDR3 sequence is 15 residues long. With 5 bases clipped from V and 8 bases from J, the junction kept 6 bases outside the gene matches. CDR3 in DNA: TGTGCCAGCAGTCCCTGGACTAGCGGGAGTGATGAGCAGTTCTTC. Translated: CASSPWTSGSDEQFF.

The CDR3: CASSYSASGVNYEQYF. CDR3 nucleotides: TGTGCCAGCAGTTACTCCGCTAGTGGGGTGAACTACGAGCAGTACTTC. The rearrangement links TRBV6-5 to TRBJ2-7, with unresolved D. CDR3 length: 16 amino acids. Germline V gene sequence: CDR1 MNHEY, CDR2 SVGAGI. V lost 0 bases to trimming and J lost 3 bases, with 15 bases between them.

The J gene is TRBJ2-1, the V gene TRBV29-1; D gene unclear. This CDR3 has 12 amino acids. V was trimmed by 7 bases and J by 4 bases, leaving 11 bases between them. Germline CDR1 SQVTM, CDR2 ANQGSEA. The CDR3 sequence: CSARTHYNEQFF. CDR3 bases: TGCAGCGCCCGGACGCATTACAATGAGCAGTTCTTC.